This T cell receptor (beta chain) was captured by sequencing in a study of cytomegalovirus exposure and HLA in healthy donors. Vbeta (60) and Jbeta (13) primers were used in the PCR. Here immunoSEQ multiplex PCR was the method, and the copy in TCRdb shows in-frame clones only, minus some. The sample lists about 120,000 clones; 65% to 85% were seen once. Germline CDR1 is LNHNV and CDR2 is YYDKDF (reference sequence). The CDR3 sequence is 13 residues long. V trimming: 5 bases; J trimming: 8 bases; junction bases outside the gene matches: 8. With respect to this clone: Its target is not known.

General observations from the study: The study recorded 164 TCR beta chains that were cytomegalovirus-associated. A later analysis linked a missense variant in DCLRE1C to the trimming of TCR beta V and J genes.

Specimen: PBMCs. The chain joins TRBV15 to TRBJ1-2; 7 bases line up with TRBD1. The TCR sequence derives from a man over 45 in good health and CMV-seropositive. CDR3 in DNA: TGTGCCACCAGCGTTAGATCAGGGGGAGGCTACACCTTC. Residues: CATSVRSGGGYTF.